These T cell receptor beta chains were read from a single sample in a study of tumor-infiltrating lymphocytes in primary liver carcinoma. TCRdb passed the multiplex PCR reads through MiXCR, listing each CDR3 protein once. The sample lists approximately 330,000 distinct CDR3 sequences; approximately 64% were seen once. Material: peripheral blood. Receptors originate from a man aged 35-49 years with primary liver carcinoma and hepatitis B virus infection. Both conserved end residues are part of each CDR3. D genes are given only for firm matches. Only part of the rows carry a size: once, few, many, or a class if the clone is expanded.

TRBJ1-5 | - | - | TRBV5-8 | TGTGCCAGCAGTTCCGGGAAGAATAGCAATCAGCCCCAGCATTTT | CASSSGKNSNQPQHF
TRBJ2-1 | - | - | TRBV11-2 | TGTGCCAGCAGCCCACAGTACAATTATCAGTTCTTC | CASSPQYNYQFF
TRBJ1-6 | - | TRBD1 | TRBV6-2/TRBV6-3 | TGTGCCAGCAGCAACCGGGACAGCGTCTATTCACCCCTCCACTTT | CASSNRDSVYSPLHF
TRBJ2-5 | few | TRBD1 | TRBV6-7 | TGTGCCAGCAGTCACTCGGACAGGGCGGTGAGGAGGACCCAGTACTTC | CASSHSDRAVRRTQYF
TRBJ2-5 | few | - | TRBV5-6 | TGTGCCAGCAGCAACAGGGCGTCGGAGACCCAGTACTTC | CASSNRASETQYF
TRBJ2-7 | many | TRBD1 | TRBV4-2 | TGTGCCAGCAGCCAACACCGAACCGGACAGGGGGTTAAGGACGAGCAGTACTTC | CASSQHRTGQGVKDEQYF
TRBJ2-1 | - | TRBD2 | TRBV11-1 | TGTGCCAGCGGACTAGCCCTGGATAAGCAGTTCTTC | CASGLALDKQFF
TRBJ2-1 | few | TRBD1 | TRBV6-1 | TGTGCCAGCCGGGACAGGGAAAGGGGTGCATACAATGAGCAGTTCTTC | CASRDRERGAYNEQFF
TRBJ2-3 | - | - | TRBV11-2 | TGTGCCAGCAGCCTTAATGCGGGGAACACAGATACGCAGTATTTT | CASSLNAGNTDTQYF
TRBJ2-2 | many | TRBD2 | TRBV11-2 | TGTGCCAGCAGCGTCCTAGCGGGAGGGCCCACCGGGGAGCTGTTTTTT | CASSVLAGGPTGELFF
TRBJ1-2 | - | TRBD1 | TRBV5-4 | TGTGCCAGCAGCTACGCCCCACAGGGGGGAGGTGGTATAAGGGGCTACACCTTC | CASSYAPQGGGGIRGYTF
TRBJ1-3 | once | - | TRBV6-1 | TGTGCCAGCACCGATGGGTTAGTGGTAAACACCATATATTTT | CASTDGLVVNTIYF
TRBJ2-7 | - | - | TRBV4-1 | TGTGCCAGCAGCCGTGCCGGGTCAGGCTTCTCCTACGAGCAGTACTTC | CASSRAGSGFSYEQYF
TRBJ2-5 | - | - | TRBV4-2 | TGTACCAGTAGCCAAGACCTGGACAGACAAAAGACACAGTACTTC | CTSSQDLDRQKTQYF
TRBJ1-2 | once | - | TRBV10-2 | TGCGCCAGCAGTGAGTCGGGGGGCTATGACTACACCTTC | CASSESGGYDYTF
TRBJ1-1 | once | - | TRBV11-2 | TGTGCAAGCAGCTCGGGACGGTTCAGCACTGAAGCTTTCTTT | CASSSGRFSTEAFF
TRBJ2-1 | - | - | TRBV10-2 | TGCACCAGCATGCGAGGTTCCCCCTGGAATGAGAAGTTTTTC | CTSMRGSPWNEKFF
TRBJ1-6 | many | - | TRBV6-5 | TGTGCCAGCAGCGAGCGCGGGATGGAGAATTCACCCCTCCACTTT | CASSERGMENSPLHF
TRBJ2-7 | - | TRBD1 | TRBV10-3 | TGTGCCAGGATAGACAGGGACGGCGAGCAGTACTTC | CARIDRDGEQYF
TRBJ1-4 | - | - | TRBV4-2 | TGTGCCAGCAGCCCCCGGGACGGGAATGAAAAACTGTTTTTT | CASSPRDGNEKLFF
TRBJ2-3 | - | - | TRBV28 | TGTGCCAGCAGTATAATCCGGGCCACAGATACGCAGTATTTT | CASSIIRATDTQYF
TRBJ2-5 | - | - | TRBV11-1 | TGTGCCAGCAGCCATGTAGGTTGGGGCCTCCAAGAGACCCAGTACTTC | CASSHVGWGLQETQYF
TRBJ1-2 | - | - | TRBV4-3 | TGCGCTAGGAGCCAAGATAGGGGATATGGCTACACCTTC | CARSQDRGYGYTF
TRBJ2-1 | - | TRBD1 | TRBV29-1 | TGCAGCGTCCGACAGGGGGGCAGTGAGCAATTCTTC | CSVRQGGSEQFF
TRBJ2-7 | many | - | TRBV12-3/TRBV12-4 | TGTGCCAGCAGCACCGGGACACCCACCTACGAGCAGTACTTC | CASSTGTPTYEQYF
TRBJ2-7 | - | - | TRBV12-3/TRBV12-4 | TGTGCCAGCAGTTTAGAGCTGAACCCCTACGAGCAGTACTTC | CASSLELNPYEQYF
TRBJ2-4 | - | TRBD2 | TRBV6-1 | TGTTCCAGCGGGGAAACCGGGACCGACAAGTACTTC | CSSGETGTDKYF
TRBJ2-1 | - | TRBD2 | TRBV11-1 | TGTGTCAGCAGTCCCCAGCGGGAGGGATTGGGTGGGCAGTTCTTC | CVSSPQREGLGGQFF
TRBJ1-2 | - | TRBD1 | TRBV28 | TGTGCCAGCAGTTCGGACAGGGGGCAATCTAACTATGGCTACACCTTC | CASSSDRGQSNYGYTF
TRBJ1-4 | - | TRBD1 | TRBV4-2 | TGTGCCAGCAGACAAGGTCAGGGGGGCGAAAGACTGTTTTTT | CASRQGQGGERLFF
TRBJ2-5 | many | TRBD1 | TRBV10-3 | TGTGCCATCAGTGAGGCTCCGGGACAGGGGCAGGAGACCCAGTACTTC | CAISEAPGQGQETQYF
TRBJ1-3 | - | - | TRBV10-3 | TGTGCCTTCAGTGAGTCGGGGGACACCATATATTTT | CAFSESGDTIYF
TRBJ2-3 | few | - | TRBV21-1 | TGTGCCAGCAGCAAAGGCCCTTTAGCCGTACTCACAGATACGCAGTATTTT | CASSKGPLAVLTDTQYF
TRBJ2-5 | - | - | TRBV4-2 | TGTCTCAGCAGCCCGGGACTCCGGGGAGAGGCCCAGTACTTC | CLSSPGLRGEAQYF
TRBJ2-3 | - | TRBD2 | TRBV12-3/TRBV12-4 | TGTGCCAGCACCATAGCTCGGACTAGCGGGATCACAGATACGCAGTATTTT | CASTIARTSGITDTQYF
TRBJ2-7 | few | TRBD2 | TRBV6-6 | TGTGCCAGCAGTTACCTTAGCGGGGGAACGTCCTACGAGCAGTACTTC | CASSYLSGGTSYEQYF
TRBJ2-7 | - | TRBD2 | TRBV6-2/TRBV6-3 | TGTGCCAGCATGAACGCGGGGGGCGCGGTCGAGCAGTACTTC | CASMNAGGAVEQYF
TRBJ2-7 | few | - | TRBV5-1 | TGCGCCAGCAGCCGGGACCTGAGCTCCTACGAGCAGTACTTC | CASSRDLSSYEQYF
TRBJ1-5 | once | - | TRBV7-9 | TGTGGGCAAGAGAACAATCAGCCCCAGCATTTT | CGQENNQPQHF
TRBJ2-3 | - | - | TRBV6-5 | TGTGCCAGCAGTTGCGGGCCCACCCGCCCATATACGCAGTATTTT | CASSCGPTRPYTQYF
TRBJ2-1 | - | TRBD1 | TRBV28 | TGTGCCAGCAAGACAGGGTTGGGTCAGTACAATGAGAAGTTCTTC | CASKTGLGQYNEKFF
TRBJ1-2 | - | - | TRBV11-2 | TGTGCCAGCAGCCGCGTTGAGGGAAGGCGAGTAACTCTCTACGGCTACACCTTC | CASSRVEGRRVTLYGYTF
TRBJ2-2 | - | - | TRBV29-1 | - | CSVEVAEGITGEPFF
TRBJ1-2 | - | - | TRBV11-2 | TGTACCAGCAGCTTAGTACAGCAGTTCGGCTATGGCTATACCTTC | CTSSLVQQFGYGYTF
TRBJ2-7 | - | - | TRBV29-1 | TGCAGCGTTGGGACAGTATCCTACGGGCAGTACTTC | CSVGTVSYGQYF
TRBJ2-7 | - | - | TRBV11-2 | TGTGCCAGCAGCCCCCAGGTATTCTCCTACGGTCAGTACTTC | CASSPQVFSYGQYF
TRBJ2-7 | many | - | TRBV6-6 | TGTGCCAGCAGTTATGGGGAAACCTACGAGCAGTACTTC | CASSYGETYEQYF
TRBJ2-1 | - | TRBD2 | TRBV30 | TGTGCCTGGGCTTTAGCGGGCCAGCAGTTCTTC | CAWALAGQQFF
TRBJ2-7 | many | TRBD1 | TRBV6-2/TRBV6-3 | TGTGCCAGCAGGAAACAGGGGGGCTCCTACGAGCAGTACTTC | CASRKQGGSYEQYF
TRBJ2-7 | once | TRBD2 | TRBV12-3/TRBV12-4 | TGTGCCAGCTGTTACGGACTAGCGGGAGACCACGAGCAGTACTTC | CASCYGLAGDHEQYF
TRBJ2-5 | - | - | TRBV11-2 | TGTGCCAGTAGCTCTTCATGTGGGGAGCAGTACTTC | CASSSSCGEQYF
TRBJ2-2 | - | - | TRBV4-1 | TGCGCCAGCAGCCAAGAGAGTGGTGCTCCAGGGAGGAACATCGGGGAGCTGTTTTTT | CASSQESGAPGRNIGELFF
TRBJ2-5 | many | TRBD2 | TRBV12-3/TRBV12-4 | TGTGCCAGCAGTACCCCGGGACTAGGGGGGAACCAAGAGACCCAGTACTTC | CASSTPGLGGNQETQYF
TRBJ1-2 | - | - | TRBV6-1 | TGTGCCAGCAGTGAAGGTGAAGCAAGTCGTGGCTACACCTTC | CASSEGEASRGYTF
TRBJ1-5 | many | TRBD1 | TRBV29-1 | TGCAGCGTTGTAATCACAGGGGAACAGCCCCAGCATTTT | CSVVITGEQPQHF